One sample yielded the 7 T cell receptor beta chains listed below, sequenced in a study of T cells in Graves' hyperthyroidism and ophthalmopathy. There were TCR beta CDR3 regions amplified from RNA transcripts. The HTBI primer set drove a first-round RT-PCR of the TCR CDR3. MiXCR was run by TCRdb on the multiplex PCR reads, yielding one entry per CDR3 protein. The table has around 600,000 distinct CDR3 sequences, 15% to 19% seen once. The sequenced sample consisted of blood. The receptor set was obtained from a woman aged 25 to 39 with Graves' hyperthyroidism.

In its sample, this clonotype was seen a few times. V is TRBV19 and J is TRBJ1-1; D uncertain. The CDR3 length is 14 residues. V lost 7 bases and J 1 base, leaving 13 bases between the germline ends. The germline CDR1 and CDR2 sequences are LNHDA and SQIVND (reference sequence). The CDR3 DNA is TGTGCCAGTACCCCGGCACACACGAACACTGAAGCTTTCTTT. Translation: CASTPAHTNTEAFF.

This clonotype came up a few times. The chain has TRBV4-1 and TRBJ1-1; D is uncertain. V was shortened by 0 bases and J by 6 bases, with 8 bases between the two germline ends. Germline CDR1 reads MGHRA; CDR2 reads YSYEKL. The CDR3 has 13 amino acids. CDR3 bases: TGCGCCAGCAGCCAAGAAAACGCCGCTGAAGCTTTCTTT. Protein product: CASSQENAAEAFF.

Details on this clonotype: A read error may be the cause here, since a much bigger clone is one base away. V usage is TRBV29-1 and J usage is TRBJ2-1; D is ambiguous. Per the germline V gene, CDR1 is SQVTM and CDR2 is ANQGSEA. This CDR3 spans 13 amino acids. V lost 4 bases to trimming and J lost 2 bases, with 9 bases between them. This CDR3 is CSVGDRPYNEQFF. The CDR3 coding sequence is TGCAGCGTTGGTGACCGTCCCTACAATGAGCAGTTCTTC.

V and J are TRBV12-3 or TRBV12-4 and TRBJ2-7, with 12 bases fitting TRBD2. CDR3 size: 14 residues. After removal of 6 bases from V and 6 bases from J, the junction contained 6 bases not matched to a gene. CDR3 in DNA: TGTGCCAGCAGGCGCGGGACTAGCGGGTCCGAGCAGTACTTC. The encoded protein is CASRRGTSGSEQYF.

The rearrangement joins TRBV4-3 to TRBJ2-2; D is perhaps TRBD2 (6 bases). CDR1 LGHNA and CDR2 YSLEER come from the germline V gene. The CDR3 sequence is 16 residues long. V was cut by 4 bases and J by 0 bases, with 12 bases left in between. The CDR3 protein is CASSRGLPSNTGELFF. As DNA, the CDR3 is TGCGCCAGCAGCCGAGGACTACCGTCGAACACCGGGGAGCTGTTTTTT.

This clonotype was detected a few times. The genes are TRBV10-3 and TRBJ2-7, with 12 bases fitting TRBD2. The CDR3 length is 14 residues. In germline, CDR1 is ENHRY, CDR2 SYGVKD. Trimming at V came to 6 bases and at J to 7 bases, leaving 7 bases not matched to a gene. In DNA form, the CDR3 reads TGTGCCATCAGCCGACTAGCGGGAGCGGGAGAGCAGTACTTC. Its protein product is CAISRLAGAGEQYF.

This chain connects TRBV7-9 to TRBJ2-7; weak D call: TRBD1 (5 bases). The V and J ends lost 5 bases and 7 bases respectively, with 18 bases between them. CDR3 size: 14 residues. The germline V gene has CDR1 SEHNR and CDR2 FQNEAQ (reference sequence). CDR3 region: CASSETTVAAEQYF. Written as DNA, the CDR3 is TGTGCCAGCAGCGAGACGACAGTGGCCGCAGAGCAGTACTTC.